Listed here are 18 T cell receptor beta chains from one sample, sequenced in a study of CXCR3-negative and CXCR3-positive naive CD8 T cells (dated by TCRdb to about 2019). Data came from a NextSeq 550. The Human TCR Profiling Kit (MiLaboratory) was used to prepare UMI-labeled 5' RACE TRB cDNA libraries. One entry per CDR3 protein sequence results from the TCRdb reprocessing of the reads, with DNA left out. The table for this sample shows around 40,000 distinct CDR3 sequences. Jointly, the top ten make up around 1.9% of the sample. The sequencing input was naive CXCR3- CD8+ T cells from blood. The label giving this sample's cell subset or site can be read as: CD45RO-CCR7+CD27+CD95- naive CD8+ T cells lacking CXCR3 (TNR3-). Source of these receptors: a human donor in good health. Some clones in this sample may be carry-over from other donors' samples.

This sequence joins TRBV20-1 and TRBJ1-1; TCRdb selects TRBD1, and the lack of DNA leaves this call unchecked. Germline V gene lookup returns CDR1 DFQATT and CDR2 SNEGSKA (reference sequence). CDR3 length: 15 residues. CDR3 region: CSAPPSGFMNTEAFF.

The chain employs TRBV4-3 and TRBJ2-1; the D gene TCRdb calls, TRBD1, cannot be checked with no DNA. This CDR3 is 16 amino acids long. Per the germline V gene, CDR1 is LGHNA and CDR2 is YSLEER. CDR3 loop: CASSQEQGGSYNEQFF.

The rearrangement joins TRBV29-1 to TRBJ2-7; TCRdb reports TRBD2, a call that lacks DNA to check it against. Germline CDR1 is SQVTM and CDR2 is ANQGSEA. The CDR3 has 16 residues. CDR3: CSVEEGEGGRSYEQYF.

The chain has TRBV7-3 and TRBJ2-3; with no DNA, the TCRdb D assignment of TRBD1 cannot be verified. Germline V lookup: CDR1 SGHTA, CDR2 FQGTGA. The CDR3 contains 14 residues. This CDR3 is CASSLTQGSDTQYF.

The genes are TRBV7-9 and TRBJ2-1; TCRdb outputs TRBD1, but without DNA this stays unchecked. In germline, CDR1 is SEHNR, CDR2 FQNEAQ (reference sequence). This CDR3 is 16 amino acids long. The CDR3 region is CASSPSGGADYNEQFF. Full variable domain (rest looked up from reference TRBV7-9 and TRBJ2-1): DTGVSQNPRHKITKRGQNVTFRCDPISEHNRLYWYRQTLGQGPEFLTYFQNEAQLEKSRLLSDRFSAERPKGSFSTLEIQRTEQGDSAMYLCASSPSGGADYNEQFFGPGTRLTVL.

The gene calls are TRBV9 and TRBJ1-2; the D call from TCRdb, TRBD1, cannot be confirmed without DNA. The CDR3 totals 13 residues. In germline, CDR1 is SGDLS, CDR2 YYNGEE. This CDR3 is CASSSRDNYGYTF.

By frequency, this clonotype registers medium-sized. V is TRBV28 and J is TRBJ2-5. Per germline, CDR1 MDHEN and CDR2 SYDVKM. The CDR3 spans 14 residues. CDR3 amino acids: CASSSSDLGETQYF.

The chain uses TRBV25-1 and TRBJ2-7. CDR3 length: 11 amino acids. Germline loops: CDR1 MGHDK, CDR2 SYGVNS. CDR3 in amino acids: CASSVQVEQYF.

The rearrangement uses TRBV29-1 and TRBJ2-7; TCRdb's D call of TRBD1 is untestable without DNA. The CDR3 consists of 14 residues. Germline-derived CDR1 and CDR2 are SQVTM and ANQGSEA. This CDR3 reads CSVSGQESSYEQYF.

This chain uses TRBV4-3 with TRBJ2-2; the TRBD1 assignment by TCRdb is unverifiable without DNA. The CDR3 totals 15 residues. Germline CDR1 is LGHNA and CDR2 is YSLEER. CDR3 loop: CASSPSGWFTGELFF.

This chain connects TRBV6-6 to TRBJ1-2; TCRdb outputs TRBD1, but without DNA this stays unchecked. The CDR3 spans 14 residues. The germline gives CDR1 MNHNY, CDR2 SVGAGI (reference sequence). CDR3 region: CASSSFGGQDGYTF.

The chain uses TRBV12-3 or TRBV12-4 and TRBJ2-7; TCRdb's D call of TRBD1 is untestable without DNA. This CDR3 contains 14 residues. The CDR3 sequence is CASSSSGTGDEQYF.

The chain employs TRBV7-8 and TRBJ1-5; without DNA, the TCRdb call of TRBD1 cannot be checked. CDR3 length: 14 amino acids. Looked up from germline, CDR1 is SGHVS and CDR2 is FQNEAQ. The CDR3 reads CASSLGTGNQPQHF.

This rearrangement joins TRBV10-3 to TRBJ1-2. Germline CDR1 is ENHRY and CDR2 is SYGVKD. The CDR3 length is 12 residues. This CDR3 reads CAITDTGRDYTF.

The chain joins TRBV6-2 or TRBV6-3 to TRBJ2-1; no DNA is available, so the TRBD2 call from TCRdb remains unchecked. The CDR3 is made up of 13 amino acids. CDR1 and CDR2 from the germline V gene are MNHEY and SVGEGT. CDR3 sequence reads: CASSPVRGHEQFF.

The chain couples TRBV29-1 to TRBJ1-1; TCRdb's D call, TRBD1, is unchecked because there is no DNA. Germline V lookup: CDR1 SQVTM, CDR2 ANQGSEA. The CDR3 runs 15 residues. The CDR3 region is CSVPGGGFMNTEAFF.

The chain carries TRBV28 and TRBJ2-2. The CDR3 runs 14 residues. The V gene's germline CDR1 is MDHEN and CDR2 SYDVKM. CDR3 sequence reads: CASSLSLDTGELFF.

The chain uses TRBV5-4 and TRBJ2-6; without DNA, the TCRdb call of TRBD1 cannot be checked. There are 21 residues in the CDR3. From germline, CDR1 is SGHNT and CDR2 YYREEE (reference sequence). CDR3 amino acids: CASSPGTGVPKYTSGANVLTF.